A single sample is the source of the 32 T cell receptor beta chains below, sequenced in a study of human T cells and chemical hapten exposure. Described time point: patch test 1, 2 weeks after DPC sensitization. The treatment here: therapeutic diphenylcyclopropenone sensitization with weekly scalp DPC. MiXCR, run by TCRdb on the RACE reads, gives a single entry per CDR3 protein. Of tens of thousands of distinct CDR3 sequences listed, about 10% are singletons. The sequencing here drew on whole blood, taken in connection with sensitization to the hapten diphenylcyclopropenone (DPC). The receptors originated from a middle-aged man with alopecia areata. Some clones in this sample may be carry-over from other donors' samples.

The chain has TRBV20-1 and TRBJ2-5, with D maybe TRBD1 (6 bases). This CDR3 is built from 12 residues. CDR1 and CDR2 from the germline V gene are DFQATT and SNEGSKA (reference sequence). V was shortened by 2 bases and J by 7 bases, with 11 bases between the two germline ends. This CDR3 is CSARIQGGTQYF. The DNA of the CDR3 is TGCAGTGCTAGAATACAGGGTGGGACCCAGTACTTC.

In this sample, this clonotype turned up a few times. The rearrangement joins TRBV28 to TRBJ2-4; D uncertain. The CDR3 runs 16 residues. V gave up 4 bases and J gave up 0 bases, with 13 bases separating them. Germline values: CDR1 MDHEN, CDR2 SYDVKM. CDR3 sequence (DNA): TGTGCCAGCAGTTCACCATATAGCCTAGCCAAAAACATTCAGTACTTC. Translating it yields CASSSPYSLAKNIQYF.

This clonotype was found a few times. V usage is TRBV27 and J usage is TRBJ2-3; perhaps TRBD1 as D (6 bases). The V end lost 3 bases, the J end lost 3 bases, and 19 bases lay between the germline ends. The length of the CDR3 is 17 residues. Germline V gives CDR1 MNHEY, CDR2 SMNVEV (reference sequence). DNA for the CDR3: TGTGCCAGCAGTTTTGGGGGAAAGACAGGCTGGACAGATACGCAGTATTTT. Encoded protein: CASSFGGKTGWTDTQYF.

DNA of the CDR3: TGTGCCAGCAGCTTAGCAGCGGGAGGCCAGGCCGGGGAGCTGTTTTTT. Translated, it gives CASSLAAGGQAGELFF. The V and J genes are TRBV11-3 and TRBJ2-2; 9 nucleotides agree with TRBD2. The CDR3 spans 16 residues. V lost 1 base, J lost 6 bases, and 6 bases stayed unmatched. Germline assignment: CDR1 SGHNT and CDR2 YENEEA.

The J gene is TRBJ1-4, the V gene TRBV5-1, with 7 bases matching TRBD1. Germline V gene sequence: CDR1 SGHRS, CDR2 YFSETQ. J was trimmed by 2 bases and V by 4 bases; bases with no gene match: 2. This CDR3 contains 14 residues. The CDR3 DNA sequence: TGCGCCAGCAGCCGAGGGGGCACTAATGAAAAACTGTTTTTT. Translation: CASSRGGTNEKLFF.

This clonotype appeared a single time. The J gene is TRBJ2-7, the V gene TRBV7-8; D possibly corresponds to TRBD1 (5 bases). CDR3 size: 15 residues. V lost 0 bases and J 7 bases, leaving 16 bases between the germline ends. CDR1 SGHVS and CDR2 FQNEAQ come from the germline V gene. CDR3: CASSLAAGRSREQYF. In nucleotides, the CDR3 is TGTGCCAGCAGCTTAGCGGCAGGGCGGTCTAGGGAGCAGTACTTC.

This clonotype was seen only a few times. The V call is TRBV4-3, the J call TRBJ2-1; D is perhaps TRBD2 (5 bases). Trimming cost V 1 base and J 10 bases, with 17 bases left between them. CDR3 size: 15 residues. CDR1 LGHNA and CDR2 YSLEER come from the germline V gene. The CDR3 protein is CASSQVDSPLREQFF. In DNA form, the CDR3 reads TGCGCCAGCAGCCAAGTGGACTCACCGCTTAGGGAGCAGTTCTTC.

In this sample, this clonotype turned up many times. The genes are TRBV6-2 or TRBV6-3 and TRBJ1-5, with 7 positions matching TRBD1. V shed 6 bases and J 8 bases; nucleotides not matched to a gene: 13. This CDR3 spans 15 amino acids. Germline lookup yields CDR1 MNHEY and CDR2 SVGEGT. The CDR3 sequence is CASSTGQALVKPQHF. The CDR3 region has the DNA TGTGCCAGCAGCACCGGACAGGCTTTGGTGAAGCCCCAGCATTTT.

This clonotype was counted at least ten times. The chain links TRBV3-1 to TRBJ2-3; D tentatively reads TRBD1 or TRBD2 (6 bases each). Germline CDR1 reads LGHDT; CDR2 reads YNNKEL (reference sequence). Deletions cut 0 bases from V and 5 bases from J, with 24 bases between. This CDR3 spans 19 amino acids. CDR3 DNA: TGTGCCAGCAGCCAAGATTACGGGAAGTCGGGGGCGCAAAGAGATACGCAGTATTTT. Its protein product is CASSQDYGKSGAQRDTQYF.

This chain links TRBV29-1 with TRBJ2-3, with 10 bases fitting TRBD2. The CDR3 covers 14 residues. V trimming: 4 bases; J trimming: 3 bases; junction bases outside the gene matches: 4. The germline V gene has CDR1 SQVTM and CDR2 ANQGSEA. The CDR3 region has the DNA TGCAGCGTTGCCGCTAGCGGGAGAACAGATACGCAGTATTTT. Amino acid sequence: CSVAASGRTDTQYF.

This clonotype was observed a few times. CDR3 DNA sequence: TGTGCCCTACAGGGCCGTAATGAAAAACTGTTTTTT. Amino acids: CALQGRNEKLFF. The chain couples TRBV30 to TRBJ1-4; D is perhaps TRBD1 (6 bases). Trimming stripped 8 bases from V and 4 bases from J, with 11 bases between. CDR1 GTSNPN and CDR2 SVGIG come from the germline V gene (reference sequence). CDR3 size: 12 residues. The variable domain in full, completed from reference TRBV30 and TRBJ1-4, reads SQTIHQWPATLVQPVGSPLSLECTVEGTSNPNLYWYRQAAGRGLQLLFYSVGIGQISSEVPQNLSASRPQDRQFILSSKKLLLSDSGFYLCALQGRNEKLFFGSGTQLSVL.

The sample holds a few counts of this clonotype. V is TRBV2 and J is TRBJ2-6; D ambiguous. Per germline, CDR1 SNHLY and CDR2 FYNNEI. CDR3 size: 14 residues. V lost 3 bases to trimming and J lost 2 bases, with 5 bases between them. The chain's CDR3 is CASSDRTGANVLTF. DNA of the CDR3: TGTGCCAGCAGTGATAGGACTGGGGCCAACGTCCTGACTTTC. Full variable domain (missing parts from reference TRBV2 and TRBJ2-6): EPEVTQTPSHQVTQMGQEVILRCVPISNHLYFYWYRQILGQKVEFLVSFYNNEISEKSEIFDDQFSVERPDGSNFTLKIRSTKLEDSAMYFCASSDRTGANVLTFGAGSRLTVL.

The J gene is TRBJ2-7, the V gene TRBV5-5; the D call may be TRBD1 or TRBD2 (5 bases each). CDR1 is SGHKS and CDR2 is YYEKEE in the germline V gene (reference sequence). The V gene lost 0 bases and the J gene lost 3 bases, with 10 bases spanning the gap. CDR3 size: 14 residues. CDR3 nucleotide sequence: TGTGCCAGCAGCTTGGCCTGGGGGAACTACGAGCAGTACTTC. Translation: CASSLAWGNYEQYF.

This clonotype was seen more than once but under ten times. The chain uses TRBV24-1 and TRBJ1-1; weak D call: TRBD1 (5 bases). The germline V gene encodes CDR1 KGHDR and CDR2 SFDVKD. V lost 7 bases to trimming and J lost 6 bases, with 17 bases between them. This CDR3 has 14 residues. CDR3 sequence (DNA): TGTGCCACCAGACCAGGGAACCCGAGGGCTGAAGCTTTCTTT. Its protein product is CATRPGNPRAEAFF.

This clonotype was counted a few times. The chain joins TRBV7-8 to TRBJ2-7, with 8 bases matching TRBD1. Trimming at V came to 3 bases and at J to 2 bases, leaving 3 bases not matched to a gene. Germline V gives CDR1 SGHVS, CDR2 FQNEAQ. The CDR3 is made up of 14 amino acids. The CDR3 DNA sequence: TGTGCCAGCAGCTTTGGGACAGGCCCCTACGAGCAGTACTTC. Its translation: CASSFGTGPYEQYF.

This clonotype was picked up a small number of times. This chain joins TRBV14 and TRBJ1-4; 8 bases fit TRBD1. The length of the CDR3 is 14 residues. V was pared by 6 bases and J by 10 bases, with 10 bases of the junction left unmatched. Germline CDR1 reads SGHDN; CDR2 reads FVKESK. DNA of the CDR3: TGTGCCAGCAGTCTGGCAGGGGGCCCGGGAAAACTGTTTTTT. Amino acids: CASSLAGGPGKLFF.

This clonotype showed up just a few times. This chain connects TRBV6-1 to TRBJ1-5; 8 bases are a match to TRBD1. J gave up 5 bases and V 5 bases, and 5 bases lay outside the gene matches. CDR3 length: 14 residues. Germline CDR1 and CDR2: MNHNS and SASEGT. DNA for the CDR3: TGTGCCAGCAGTCAGGGACAGGTACATCAGCCCCAGCATTTT. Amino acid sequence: CASSQGQVHQPQHF.

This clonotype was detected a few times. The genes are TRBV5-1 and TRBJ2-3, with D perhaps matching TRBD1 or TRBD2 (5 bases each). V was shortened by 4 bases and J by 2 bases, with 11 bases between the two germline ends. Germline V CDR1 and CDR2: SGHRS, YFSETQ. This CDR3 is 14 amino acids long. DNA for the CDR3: TGCGCCAGCAGCAGCCGGGACCCCACAGATACGCAGTATTTT. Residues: CASSSRDPTDTQYF.

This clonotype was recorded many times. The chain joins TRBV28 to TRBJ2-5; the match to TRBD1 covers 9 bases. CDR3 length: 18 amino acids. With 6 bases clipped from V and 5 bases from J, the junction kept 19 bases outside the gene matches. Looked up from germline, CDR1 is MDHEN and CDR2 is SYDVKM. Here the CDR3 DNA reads TGTGCCAGCAGCCCGGGACAGGGAACCCGCGGGAGCCGTGAGACCCAGTACTTC. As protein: CASSPGQGTRGSRETQYF.

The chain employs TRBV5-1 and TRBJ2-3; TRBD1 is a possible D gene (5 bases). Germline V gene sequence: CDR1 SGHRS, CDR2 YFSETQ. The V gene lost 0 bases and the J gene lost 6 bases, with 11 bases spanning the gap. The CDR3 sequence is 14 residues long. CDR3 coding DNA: TGCGCCAGCAGCTTGGGGAAGGGGTTCGATACGCAGTATTTT. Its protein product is CASSLGKGFDTQYF.

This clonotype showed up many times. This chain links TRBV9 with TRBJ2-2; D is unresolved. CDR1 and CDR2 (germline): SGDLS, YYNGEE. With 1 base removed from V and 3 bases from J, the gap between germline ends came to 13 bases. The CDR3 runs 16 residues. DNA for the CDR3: TGTGCCAGCAGCGTAAACGTGAATGCCGACACCGGGGAGCTGTTTTTT. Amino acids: CASSVNVNADTGELFF.

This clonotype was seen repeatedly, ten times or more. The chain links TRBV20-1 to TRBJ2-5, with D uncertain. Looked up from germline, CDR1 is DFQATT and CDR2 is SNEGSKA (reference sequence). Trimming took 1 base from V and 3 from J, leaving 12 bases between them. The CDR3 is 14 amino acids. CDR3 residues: CSARGEFREETQYF. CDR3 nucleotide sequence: TGCAGTGCTAGAGGAGAGTTTCGGGAAGAGACCCAGTACTTC.

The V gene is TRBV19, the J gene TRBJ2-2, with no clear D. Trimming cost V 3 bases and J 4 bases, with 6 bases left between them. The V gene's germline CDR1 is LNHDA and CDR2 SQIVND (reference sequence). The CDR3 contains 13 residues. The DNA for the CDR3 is TGTGCCAGTAGTATGACGGGCACCGGGGAGCTGTTTTTT. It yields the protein CASSMTGTGELFF.

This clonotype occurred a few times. In DNA, the CDR3 is TGTGCCAGCAGCCCAAGATCGGGTGTCACCGGGGAGCTGTTTTTT. Its protein product is CASSPRSGVTGELFF. The gene calls are TRBV7-2 and TRBJ2-2; D is ambiguous. The CDR3 spans 15 residues. Germline V gene lookup returns CDR1 SGHTA and CDR2 FQGNSA. V shed 5 bases and J shed 4 bases, with 14 bases lying between them.

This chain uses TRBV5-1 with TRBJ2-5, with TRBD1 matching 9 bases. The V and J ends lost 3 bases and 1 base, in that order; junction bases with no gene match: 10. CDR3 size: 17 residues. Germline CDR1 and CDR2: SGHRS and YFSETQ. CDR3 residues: CASSSGSGTGTQETQYF. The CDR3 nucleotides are TGCGCCAGCAGCTCCGGTTCGGGGACAGGGACCCAAGAGACCCAGTACTTC. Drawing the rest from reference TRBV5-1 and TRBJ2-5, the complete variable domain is KAGVTQTPRYLIKTRGQQVTLSCSPISGHRSVSWYQQTPGQGLQFLFEYFSETQRNKGNFPGRFSGRQFSNSRSEMNVSTLELGDSALYLCASSSGSGTGTQETQYFGPGTRLLVL.

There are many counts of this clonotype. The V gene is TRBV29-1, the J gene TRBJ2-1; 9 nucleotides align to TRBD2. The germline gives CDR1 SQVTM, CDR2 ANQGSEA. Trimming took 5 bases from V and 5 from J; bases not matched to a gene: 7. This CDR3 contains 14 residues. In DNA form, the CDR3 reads TGCAGCGTTCCATTAGCGGGAGAAAACAATGAGCAGTTCTTC. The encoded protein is CSVPLAGENNEQFF.

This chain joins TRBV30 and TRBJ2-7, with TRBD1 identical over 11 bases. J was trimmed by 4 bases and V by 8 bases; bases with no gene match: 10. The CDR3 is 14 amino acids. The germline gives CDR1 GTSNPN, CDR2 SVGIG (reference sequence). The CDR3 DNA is TGTGCCCGGAACGGACAGGGGGCTGGGTACGAGCAGTACTTC. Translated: CARNGQGAGYEQYF.

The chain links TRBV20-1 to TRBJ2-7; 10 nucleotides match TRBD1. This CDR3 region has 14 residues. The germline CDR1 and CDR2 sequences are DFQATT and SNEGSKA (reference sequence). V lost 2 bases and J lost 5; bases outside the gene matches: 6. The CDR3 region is CSARPSTGGHEQYV. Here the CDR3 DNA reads TGCAGTGCTAGACCTTCGACAGGGGGCCACGAGCAGTACGTC.

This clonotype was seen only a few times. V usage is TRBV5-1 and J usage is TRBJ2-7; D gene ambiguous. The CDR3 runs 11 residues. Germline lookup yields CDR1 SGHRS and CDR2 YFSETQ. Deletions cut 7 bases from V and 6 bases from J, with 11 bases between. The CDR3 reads CASGERSEQYF. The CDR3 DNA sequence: TGCGCCAGCGGAGAACGGTCCGAGCAGTACTTC.

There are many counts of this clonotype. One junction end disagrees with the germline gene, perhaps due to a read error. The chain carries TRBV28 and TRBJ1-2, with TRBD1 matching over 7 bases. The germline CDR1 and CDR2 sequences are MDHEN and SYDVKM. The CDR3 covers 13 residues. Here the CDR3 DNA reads TGTGCCAGCAGTGTGGGACAGCTCATCTTCTGGGCCTTC. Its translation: CASSVGQLIFWAF.

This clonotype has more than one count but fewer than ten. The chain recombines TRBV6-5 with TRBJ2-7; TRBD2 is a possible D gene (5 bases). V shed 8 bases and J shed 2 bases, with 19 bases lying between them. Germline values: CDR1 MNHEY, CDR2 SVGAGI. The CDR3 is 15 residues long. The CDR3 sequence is CASRGSGSGTYEQYF. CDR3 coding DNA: TGTGCCAGCCGGGGATCGGGGAGTGGGACCTACGAGCAGTACTTC.

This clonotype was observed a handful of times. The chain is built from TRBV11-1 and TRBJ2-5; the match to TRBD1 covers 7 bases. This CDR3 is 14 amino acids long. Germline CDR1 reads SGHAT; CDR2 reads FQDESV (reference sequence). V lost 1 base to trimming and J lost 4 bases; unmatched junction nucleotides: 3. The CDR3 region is CASSLGQGIETQYF. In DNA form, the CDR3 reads TGTGCCAGCAGCTTAGGACAGGGTATAGAGACCCAGTACTTC.